A single sample is the source of the 8 T cell receptor beta chains below, sequenced in a study of cytomegalovirus exposure and HLA in healthy donors. The primer mix had 60 Vbeta and 13 Jbeta primers. Clones were read by immunoSEQ multiplex PCR, and TCRdb kept only the in-frame ones, dropping some. The sample lists 150,000 to 200,000 clones; about 9% were seen once. Sequencing input: PBMCs. These receptors originate from a woman aged 30 to 39 in good health and CMV-seropositive.

The sample holds a few counts of this clone. The V gene is TRBV7-3, the J gene TRBJ2-1; D not resolved. Germline lookup yields CDR1 SGHTA and CDR2 FQGTGA. V was cut by 1 base and J by 0 bases, with 10 bases left in between. The CDR3 runs to 16 residues. The CDR3 reads CASSLMGTRSYNEQFF. The CDR3 DNA reads as TGTGCCAGCAGCTTAATGGGCACCCGCTCCTACAATGAGCAGTTCTTC.

This clone was seen a handful of times. The rearrangement uses TRBV7-9 and TRBJ1-3; 10 nucleotides align to TRBD1. The length of the CDR3 is 18 residues. V lost 4 bases to trimming and J lost 0 bases; unmatched junction nucleotides: 9. In germline, CDR1 is SEHNR, CDR2 FQNEAQ (reference sequence). CDR3: CASSWRRTGGSSGNTIYF. The CDR3 DNA is TGTGCCAGCAGCTGGAGAAGGACAGGGGGGAGCTCTGGAAACACCATATATTTT.

The chain is built from TRBV6-1 and TRBJ2-5; unclear D gene. The J call is in doubt because the DNA end fits TRBJ2-7 better. Germline CDR1 reads MNHNS; CDR2 reads SASEGT. This CDR3 contains 12 residues. The CDR3 reads CASSSGSYEQYF. CDR3 sequence (DNA): TGTGCCAGCAGTTCGGGTTCCTACGAGCAGTACTTC.

This clone was counted between two and nine times. The V gene is TRBV5-1, the J gene TRBJ2-5; TRBD1 agrees at 8 bases. The length of the CDR3 is 16 residues. V lost 1 base, J lost 4 bases, and 9 bases stayed unmatched. Germline assignment: CDR1 SGHRS and CDR2 YFSETQ. CDR3 region: CASSLRVQGASETQYF. The CDR3 nucleotides are TGCGCCAGCAGCTTGAGGGTCCAGGGGGCCTCAGAGACCCAGTACTTC.

This clone was recorded a few times. The chain recombines TRBV5-6 with TRBJ2-5; no clear D. The length of the CDR3 is 11 residues. From germline, CDR1 is SGHDT and CDR2 YYEEEE. Deletions cut 2 bases from V and 5 bases from J, with 4 bases between. The CDR3 reads CASSFRETQYF. CDR3 nucleotides: TGTGCCAGCAGCTTCAGGGAGACCCAGTACTTC.

In its sample, this clone was seen a few times. This same CDR3 is encoded by further DNA sequences in the sample. The chain couples TRBV27 to TRBJ2-7; tentatively, D is TRBD1 (5 bases). V dropped 3 bases and J dropped 0 bases, with 9 bases sitting between them. In germline, CDR1 is MNHEY, CDR2 SMNVEV (reference sequence). The CDR3 is made up of 14 amino acids. This CDR3 is CASSFQGTSYEQYF. The CDR3 DNA is TGTGCCAGCAGTTTCCAGGGTACCTCCTACGAGCAGTACTTC.

The chain is built from TRBV5-1 and TRBJ2-3; tentative D call: TRBD2 (6 bases). CDR3 length: 12 residues. Trimming pared 2 bases from V and 8 bases from J, leaving 9 bases between. Germline V lookup: CDR1 SGHRS, CDR2 YFSETQ. CDR3 coding DNA: TGCGCCAGCAGCTTCCCGCGGGGTACGCAGTATTTT. Its translation: CASSFPRGTQYF.

The CDR3 sequence is CASSGEGSGGYTF. Written as DNA, the CDR3 is TGTGCCAGCAGTGGGGAGGGATCGGGAGGCTACACCTTC. This chain uses TRBV2 with TRBJ1-2; D unresolved. Trimming took off 4 bases at V and 8 bases at J, with 14 bases between the two ends. The CDR3 contains 13 residues. Germline CDR1 and CDR2: SNHLY and FYNNEI.